This T cell receptor beta chain was captured in a study of spatial heterogeneity in lung cancer. The wider study: An average of more than ten raw reads was observed per unique TCR and UMI combination. Study conclusions and caveats: Ubiquitous expanded tumor TCRs showed up in blood more at resection than follow-up.

Concerning this clonotype: The antigen remains unidentified.

The library protocol tagged each TCR cDNA with a unique molecular identifier. TCRdb processed the 5' RACE reads anew with MiXCR; each CDR3 protein has one entry. The repertoire holds around 45,000 distinct CDR3 sequences, approximately 12% seen once, with roughly 40% in the top ten. Time point specified: sample taken at primary tumor resection. Whole RNA, isolated from tumor, nontumor lung or frozen PBMC, was sequenced without prior sorting. The donors comprised 60 to 85 untreated early-stage non-small cell lung cancer patients. With 4 bases removed from V and 3 bases from J, the gap between germline ends came to 15 bases. The CDR3 sequence is 15 residues long. Germline V lookup: CDR1 MNHNY, CDR2 SVGAGI (reference sequence).

The sequenced sample was PBMCs, obtained at surgery. The receptor was isolated from a female donor with early-stage non-small cell lung cancer. This chain uses TRBV6-6 with TRBJ2-5; possible D gene TRBD1, 5 bases. The CDR3 DNA sequence: TGTGCCAGCAGTTTGTCTCAGGGTGGAGAAGAGACCCAGTACTTC. Amino acids: CASSLSQGGEETQYF.